These 26 T cell receptor beta chains share one sample of origin, sequenced in a study of Tregs in tolerant kidney transplant recipients. Libraries were prepared by immunoSEQ multiplex PCR; TCRdb keeps only in-frame clonotypes and omits some of them. This table has tens of thousands of clones, 80% to 85% appearing once. Sequencing used CD4+ T cells from blood. These TCRs come from a human donor in good health.

This clone was seen at least ten times. The chain couples TRBV27 to TRBJ1-2; D might be TRBD1 (6 bases). V lost 2 bases and J lost 3, with 13 bases in between. The CDR3 runs to 15 residues. CDR1 and CDR2 from the germline V gene are MNHEY and SMNVEV (reference sequence). CDR3 loop: CASSLQGGNHYGYTF. The DNA of the CDR3 is TGTGCCAGCAGTTTACAAGGGGGTAATCACTATGGCTACACCTTC.

The CDR3 DNA reads TGTGCCAGCAGCTTGTCTGGAAAGTCAGAAGCTTTCTTT. Its translation: CASSLSGKSEAFF. The chain recombines TRBV5-6 with TRBJ1-1, with D uncertain. V was shortened by 1 base and J by 8 bases, with 12 bases between the two germline ends. CDR3 size: 13 residues. Looked up from germline, CDR1 is SGHDT and CDR2 is YYEEEE.

This sequence joins TRBV4-1 and TRBJ1-4, with D perhaps matching TRBD1 (5 bases). In germline, CDR1 is MGHRA, CDR2 YSYEKL. Trimming removed 1 base at V and 4 bases at J, with 16 bases between. The CDR3 has 17 amino acids. Here the CDR3 reads CASSQVGGRRGNEKLFF. CDR3 nucleotides: TGCGCCAGCAGCCAAGTGGGAGGGAGGAGGGGTAATGAAAAACTGTTTTTT.

CDR3 sequence reads: CACVPGQGYEQYF. CDR3 nucleotide sequence: TGTGCCTGCGTGCCGGGACAGGGATACGAGCAGTACTTC. This rearrangement joins TRBV30 to TRBJ2-7; 9 bases line up with TRBD1. CDR3 length: 13 amino acids. The junction had 7 bases not matched to a gene; V was cut back by 6 bases and J by 4 bases. Per germline, CDR1 GTSNPN and CDR2 SVGIG (reference sequence).

CDR3 loop: CASSPGDRFYGYTF. The CDR3 region has the DNA TGTGCCAGCAGCCCTGGGGACAGATTCTATGGCTACACCTTC. The gene calls are TRBV9 and TRBJ1-2, with TRBD1 identical over 7 bases. The germline V gene has CDR1 SGDLS and CDR2 YYNGEE. The CDR3 loop spans 14 amino acids. V gave up 4 bases and J gave up 4 bases; unmatched junction bases: 7.

The chain has TRBV19 and TRBJ1-4; 7 nucleotides agree with TRBD1. After removal of 8 bases from V and 7 bases from J, the junction contained 7 bases not matched to a gene. CDR1 is LNHDA, CDR2 SQIVND, per germline (reference sequence). There are 13 residues in the CDR3. The DNA of the CDR3 is TGTGCCAGTCGCAGGGGGGGCGGTGAAAAACTGTTTTTT. It codes for CASRRGGGEKLFF. Using reference TRBV19 and TRBJ1-4 for the parts outside the CDR3, the full variable domain is DGGITQSPKYLFRKEGQNVTLSCEQNLNHDAMYWYRQDPGQGLRLIYYSQIVNDFQKGDIAEGYSVSREKKESFPLTVTSAQKNPTAFYLCASRRGGGEKLFFGSGTQLSVL.

V usage is TRBV6-5 and J usage is TRBJ2-7; weak D call: TRBD1 (7 bases). V lost 7 bases to trimming and J lost 1 base, with 14 bases between them. The CDR3 extends over 14 amino acids. Germline loops: CDR1 MNHEY, CDR2 SVGAGI. CDR3 residues: CASTLAGGSYEQYF. For the CDR3, the DNA is TGTGCCAGCACCTTGGCAGGGGGGTCCTACGAGCAGTACTTC.

The chain has TRBV19 and TRBJ2-5; a weak D match, TRBD2 (6 bases). In germline, CDR1 is LNHDA, CDR2 SQIVND (reference sequence). CDR3 length: 14 amino acids. Trimming took 4 bases from V and 4 from J, leaving 13 bases between them. The CDR3 nucleotides are TGTGCCAGTAGTACTGGGGGGTTCGTAGAGACCCAGTACTTC. It specifies CASSTGGFVETQYF.

The genes are TRBV10-3 and TRBJ1-4; no clear D gene. With 0 bases removed from V and 5 bases from J, the gap between germline ends came to 10 bases. The germline V gene has CDR1 ENHRY and CDR2 SYGVKD. The length of the CDR3 is 15 residues. The CDR3 nucleotides are TGTGCCATCAGTGAGTCAGGAGGGCTCAATGAAAAACTGTTTTTT. Its translation: CAISESGGLNEKLFF.

Of note for this clone: At the DNA level, this CDR3 is encoded by other sequences in the same sample as well. The chain couples TRBV29-1 to TRBJ1-1; no firm D call. The germline V gene has CDR1 SQVTM and CDR2 ANQGSEA. The CDR3 extends over 10 amino acids. Between the trimmed V and J ends, which lost 5 bases and 2 bases, there was a span of 3 bases. The CDR3 nucleotides read TGCAGCGTTAGTAACACTGAAGCTTTCTTT. It codes for CSVSNTEAFF.

The chain uses TRBV2 and TRBJ1-5; weak D call: TRBD1 (6 bases). CDR3 length: 14 residues. V was clipped by 2 bases and J by 6 bases, with 11 bases between them. CDR1 and CDR2 from the germline V gene are SNHLY and FYNNEI. CDR3 protein: CASSEWGAIQPQHF. The DNA of the CDR3 is TGTGCCAGCAGTGAATGGGGGGCTATTCAGCCCCAGCATTTT.

The rearrangement uses TRBV7-2 and TRBJ2-2; D remains unclear. The CDR3 extends over 16 amino acids. Germline-derived CDR1 and CDR2 are SGHTA and FQGNSA. V lost 5 bases and J 3 bases, leaving 16 bases between the germline ends. CDR3 in DNA: TGTGCCAGCAGCCCAACCAGGCAGGTTTACACCGGGGAGCTGTTTTTT. Translation gives CASSPTRQVYTGELFF.

This clone appeared once. The chain uses TRBV5-1 and TRBJ2-5, with D unresolved. In germline, CDR1 is SGHRS, CDR2 YFSETQ. Between the trimmed V and J ends, which lost 0 bases and 5 bases, there was a span of 5 bases. The CDR3 runs to 12 residues. CDR3 in DNA: TGCGCCAGCAGCTTGGCCTTTGAGACCCAGTACTTC. This sequence encodes CASSLAFETQYF.

This sequence joins TRBV15 and TRBJ2-7, with 9 bases fitting TRBD1. The CDR3 loop spans 15 amino acids. Germline V CDR1 and CDR2: LNHNV, YYDKDF (reference sequence). J lost 1 base, V lost 3 bases, and 4 bases had no gene match. CDR3 sequence reads: CATSSGGTGSYEQYF. The CDR3 nucleotides are TGTGCCACCAGCAGTGGGGGGACAGGGTCCTACGAGCAGTACTTC.

The count of this clone is one. This rearrangement joins TRBV11-3 to TRBJ2-1; 8 nucleotides agree with TRBD1. The CDR3 runs to 16 residues. CDR1 and CDR2 (germline): SGHNT, YENEEA. J lost 1 base, V lost 5 bases, and 7 bases had no gene match. As DNA, the CDR3 is TGTGCCAGCAGCCCCGGACAGGGTAGATCCTACAATGAGCAGTTCTTC. It encodes CASSPGQGRSYNEQFF.

The chain employs TRBV7-2 and TRBJ2-5; D not resolved. Trimming removed 5 bases at V and 2 bases at J, with 15 bases between. The CDR3 contains 15 residues. The germline gives CDR1 SGHTA, CDR2 FQGNSA. The CDR3 protein is CASSLQTGSQETQYF. DNA of the CDR3: TGTGCCAGCAGCCTACAAACCGGCTCGCAAGAGACCCAGTACTTC.

This chain uses TRBV19 with TRBJ1-5, with a possible D match to TRBD1 (5 bases). CDR3 size: 14 residues. V gave up 9 bases and J gave up 8 bases, with 20 bases separating them. Germline values: CDR1 LNHDA, CDR2 SQIVND (reference sequence). The CDR3 nucleotides read TGTGCCAGCAGCTTGTATCCAGGGCAGGAGCCCCAGCATTTT. Translating gives CASSLYPGQEPQHF.

V usage is TRBV9 and J usage is TRBJ2-5; 7 bases are a match to TRBD1. The CDR3 runs to 15 residues. The V gene end was trimmed by 0 bases and the J gene end by 3 bases; junction bases not matched to a gene: 5. Germline-derived CDR1 and CDR2 are SGDLS and YYNGEE. The CDR3 bases are TGTGCCAGCAGCGTAGAAGGGACAGTAAAAGAGACCCAGTACTTC. Amino acid sequence: CASSVEGTVKETQYF.

In this sample, this clone turned up a few times. The genes are TRBV6-5 and TRBJ1-3; D not certain. The V gene lost 6 bases and the J gene lost 4 bases, with 10 bases spanning the gap. CDR1 MNHEY and CDR2 SVGAGI come from the germline V gene. The CDR3 has 13 amino acids. This CDR3 reads CASRLALGNTIYF. The CDR3 nucleotides are TGTGCCAGCAGGCTCGCTTTGGGAAACACCATATATTTT.

J is TRBJ1-1 and V is TRBV5-1; 8 bases fit TRBD1. With 5 bases clipped from V and 3 bases from J, the junction kept 6 bases outside the gene matches. CDR1 and CDR2 (germline): SGHRS, YFSETQ. CDR3 size: 14 residues. The CDR3 DNA sequence: TGCGCCAGCAGAACAGGGGGGTTGGACACTGAAGCTTTCTTT. Translated, it gives CASRTGGLDTEAFF.

This chain uses TRBV2 with TRBJ2-5; D is possibly TRBD1 (6 bases). V shed 6 bases and J shed 5 bases, with 7 bases lying between them. CDR1 SNHLY and CDR2 FYNNEI come from the germline V gene. This CDR3 contains 11 residues. The DNA for the CDR3 is TGTGCCAGCAGAAGGGGGGAGACCCAGTACTTC. It yields the protein CASRRGETQYF.

The chain links TRBV19 to TRBJ1-5; no clear D. The CDR3 has 13 amino acids. Germline V lookup: CDR1 LNHDA, CDR2 SQIVND (reference sequence). V lost 0 bases and J lost 3, with 3 bases in between. The CDR3 DNA reads TGTGCCAGTAGTATAGATTACAATCAGCCCCAGCATTTT. Its protein is CASSIDYNQPQHF.

The rearrangement uses TRBV6-5 and TRBJ1-3, with D uncertain. V was clipped by 2 bases and J by 3 bases, with 8 bases between them. CDR1 is MNHEY and CDR2 is SVGAGI in the germline V gene. CDR3 length: 14 amino acids. The CDR3 DNA follows: TGTGCCAGCAGTTACGGAGGAAATGGAAACACCATATATTTT. Its protein product is CASSYGGNGNTIYF.

This clone was observed a handful of times. This sequence joins TRBV9 and TRBJ2-7; possibly TRBD2 for D (6 bases). CDR3 length equals 17 residues. Germline lookup yields CDR1 SGDLS and CDR2 YYNGEE. Deletions cut 4 bases from V and 3 bases from J, with 23 bases between. The DNA of the CDR3 is TGTGCCAGCAGCCCACGACTAGGACCGCCGAATAGCTACGAGCAGTACTTC. It encodes CASSPRLGPPNSYEQYF.

The chain combines TRBV19 with TRBJ2-7; 10 nucleotides line up with TRBD2. V lost 4 bases to trimming and J lost 3 bases; unmatched junction nucleotides: 3. Germline V lookup: CDR1 LNHDA, CDR2 SQIVND (reference sequence). The CDR3 consists of 14 residues. CDR3 nucleotide sequence: TGTGCCAGTAGTACAGGACTAGCGGACTACGAGCAGTACTTC. This encodes CASSTGLADYEQYF.

This clone was observed a handful of times. The chain carries TRBV13 and TRBJ1-2; TRBD1 matches at 7 bases. V was pared by 1 base and J by 5 bases, with 10 bases of the junction left unmatched. Germline-derived CDR1 and CDR2 are PRHDT and FYEKMQ (reference sequence). This CDR3 contains 16 residues. CDR3: CASSLVQRGREYGYTF. CDR3 coding DNA: TGTGCCAGCAGCTTAGTACAGAGGGGGCGAGAATATGGCTACACCTTC. The whole variable domain, remainder taken from reference TRBV13 and TRBJ1-2, is AAGVIQSPRHLIKEKRETATLKCYPIPRHDTVYWYQQGPGQDPQFLISFYEKMQSDKGSIPDRFSAQQFSDYHSELNMSSLELGDSALYFCASSLVQRGREYGYTFGSGTRLTVV.